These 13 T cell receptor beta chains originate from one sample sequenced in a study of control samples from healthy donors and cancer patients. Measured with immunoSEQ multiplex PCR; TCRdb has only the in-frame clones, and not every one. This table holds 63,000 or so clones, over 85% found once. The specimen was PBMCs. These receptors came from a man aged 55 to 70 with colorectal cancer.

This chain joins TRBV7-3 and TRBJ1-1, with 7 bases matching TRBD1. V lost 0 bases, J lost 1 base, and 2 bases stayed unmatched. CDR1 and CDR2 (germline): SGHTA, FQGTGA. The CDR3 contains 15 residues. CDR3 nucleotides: TGTGCCAGCAGCTTAACGGGACAGCCGAACACTGAAGCTTTCTTT. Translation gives CASSLTGQPNTEAFF.

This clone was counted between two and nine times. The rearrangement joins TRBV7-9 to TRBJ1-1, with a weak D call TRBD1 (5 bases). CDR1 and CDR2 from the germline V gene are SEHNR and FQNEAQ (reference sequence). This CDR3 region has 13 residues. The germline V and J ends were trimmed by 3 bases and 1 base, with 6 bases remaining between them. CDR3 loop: CASSLGQNTEAFF. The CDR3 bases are TGTGCCAGCAGCTTGGGGCAGAACACTGAAGCTTTCTTT. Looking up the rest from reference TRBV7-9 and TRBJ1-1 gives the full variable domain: DTGVSQNPRHKITKRGQNVTFRCDPISEHNRLYWYRQTLGQGPEFLTYFQNEAQLEKSRLLSDRFSAERPKGSFSTLEIQRTEQGDSAMYLCASSLGQNTEAFFGQGTRLTVV.

The CDR3 protein is CASSQDTGRGAYEQYF. The CDR3 DNA reads as TGCGCCAGCAGCCAAGATACCGGCAGGGGGGCCTACGAGCAGTACTTC. The chain carries TRBV4-3 and TRBJ2-7; D possibly corresponds to TRBD1 (7 bases). V lost 0 bases to trimming and J lost 2 bases, with 14 bases between them. The CDR3 length is 16 residues. From germline, CDR1 is LGHNA and CDR2 YSLEER.

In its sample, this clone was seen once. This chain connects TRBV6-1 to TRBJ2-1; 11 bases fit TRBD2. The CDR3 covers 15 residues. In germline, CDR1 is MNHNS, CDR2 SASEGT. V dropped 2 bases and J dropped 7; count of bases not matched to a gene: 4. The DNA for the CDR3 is TGTGCCAGCAGTGAATCTAGCGGGGGGAGAAATGAGCAGTTCTTC. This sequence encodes CASSESSGGRNEQFF.

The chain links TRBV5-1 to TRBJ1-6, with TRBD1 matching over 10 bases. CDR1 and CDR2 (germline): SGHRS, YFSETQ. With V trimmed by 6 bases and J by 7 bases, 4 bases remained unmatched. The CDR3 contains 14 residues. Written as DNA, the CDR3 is TGCGCCAGCACCGACAGGGGGCGGAATTCACCCCTCCACTTT. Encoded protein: CASTDRGRNSPLHF.

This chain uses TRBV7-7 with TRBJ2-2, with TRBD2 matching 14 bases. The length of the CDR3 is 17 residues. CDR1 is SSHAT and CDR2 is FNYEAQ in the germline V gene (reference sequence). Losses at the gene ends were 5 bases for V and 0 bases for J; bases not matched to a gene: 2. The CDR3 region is CASSPGLAGANTGELFF. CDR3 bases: TGTGCCAGCAGCCCGGGACTAGCGGGGGCGAACACCGGGGAGCTGTTTTTT.

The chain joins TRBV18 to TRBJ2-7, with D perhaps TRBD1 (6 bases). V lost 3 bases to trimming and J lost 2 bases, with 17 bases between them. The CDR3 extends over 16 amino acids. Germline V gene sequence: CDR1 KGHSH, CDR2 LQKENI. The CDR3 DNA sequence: TGTGCCAGCTCACCCTGGGGACAAAGTCAAACCTACGAGCAGTACTTC. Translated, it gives CASSPWGQSQTYEQYF.

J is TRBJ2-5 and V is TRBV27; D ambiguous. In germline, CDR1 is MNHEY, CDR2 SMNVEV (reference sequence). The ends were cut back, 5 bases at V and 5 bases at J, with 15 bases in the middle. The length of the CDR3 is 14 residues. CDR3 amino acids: CASSPRPLGETQYF. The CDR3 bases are TGTGCCAGCAGTCCTCGTCCCCTTGGGGAGACCCAGTACTTC.

In nucleotides, the CDR3 is TGTGCCAGCAGTTTCGACAGGAACACTGAAGCTTTCTTT. Translated, it gives CASSFDRNTEAFF. The chain is built from TRBV6-4 and TRBJ1-1, with TRBD1 as a possible D gene (5 bases). The V and J ends lost 5 bases and 1 base respectively, with 8 bases between them. Germline-derived CDR1 and CDR2 are MRHNA and SNTAGT. This CDR3 has 13 residues.

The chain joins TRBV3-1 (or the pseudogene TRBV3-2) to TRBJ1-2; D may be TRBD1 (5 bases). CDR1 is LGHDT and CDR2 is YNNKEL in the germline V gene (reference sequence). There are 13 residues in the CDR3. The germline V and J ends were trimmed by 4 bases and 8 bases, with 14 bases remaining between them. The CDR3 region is CASSRGVGTGYTF. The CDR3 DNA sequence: TGTGCCAGCAGCCGGGGCGTGGGGACGGGCTACACCTTC.

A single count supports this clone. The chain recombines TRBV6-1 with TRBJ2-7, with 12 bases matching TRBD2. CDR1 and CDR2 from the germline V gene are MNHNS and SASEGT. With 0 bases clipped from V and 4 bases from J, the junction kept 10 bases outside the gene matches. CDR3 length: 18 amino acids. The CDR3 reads CASSEAPLWTSGEYEQYF. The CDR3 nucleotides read TGTGCCAGCAGTGAAGCGCCTCTATGGACTAGCGGGGAGTACGAGCAGTACTTC.

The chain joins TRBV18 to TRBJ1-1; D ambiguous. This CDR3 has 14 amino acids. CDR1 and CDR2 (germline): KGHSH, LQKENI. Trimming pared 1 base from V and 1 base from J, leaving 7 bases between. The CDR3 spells CASSPQTANTEAFF. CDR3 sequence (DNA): TGTGCCAGCTCACCACAAACAGCGAACACTGAAGCTTTCTTT.

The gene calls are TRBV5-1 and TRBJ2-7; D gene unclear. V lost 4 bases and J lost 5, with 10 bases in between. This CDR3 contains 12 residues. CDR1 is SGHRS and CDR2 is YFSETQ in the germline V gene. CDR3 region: CASSPNGHEQYF. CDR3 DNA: TGCGCCAGCAGCCCTAACGGGCACGAGCAGTACTTC.